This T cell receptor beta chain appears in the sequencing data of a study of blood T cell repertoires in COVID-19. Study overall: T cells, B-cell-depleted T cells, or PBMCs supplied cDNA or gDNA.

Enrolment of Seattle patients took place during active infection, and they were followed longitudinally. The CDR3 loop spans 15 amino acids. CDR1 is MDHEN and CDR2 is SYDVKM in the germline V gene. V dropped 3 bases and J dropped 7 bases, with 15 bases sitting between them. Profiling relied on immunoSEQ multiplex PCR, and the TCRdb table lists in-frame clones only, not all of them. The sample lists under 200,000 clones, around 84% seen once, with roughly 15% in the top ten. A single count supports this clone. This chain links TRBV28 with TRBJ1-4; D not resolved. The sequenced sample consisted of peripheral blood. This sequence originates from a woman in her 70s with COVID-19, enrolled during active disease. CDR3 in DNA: TGTGCCAGCAGTTTTACGGCACTCGGCGGTGAAAAACTGTTTTTT. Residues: CASSFTALGGEKLFF.